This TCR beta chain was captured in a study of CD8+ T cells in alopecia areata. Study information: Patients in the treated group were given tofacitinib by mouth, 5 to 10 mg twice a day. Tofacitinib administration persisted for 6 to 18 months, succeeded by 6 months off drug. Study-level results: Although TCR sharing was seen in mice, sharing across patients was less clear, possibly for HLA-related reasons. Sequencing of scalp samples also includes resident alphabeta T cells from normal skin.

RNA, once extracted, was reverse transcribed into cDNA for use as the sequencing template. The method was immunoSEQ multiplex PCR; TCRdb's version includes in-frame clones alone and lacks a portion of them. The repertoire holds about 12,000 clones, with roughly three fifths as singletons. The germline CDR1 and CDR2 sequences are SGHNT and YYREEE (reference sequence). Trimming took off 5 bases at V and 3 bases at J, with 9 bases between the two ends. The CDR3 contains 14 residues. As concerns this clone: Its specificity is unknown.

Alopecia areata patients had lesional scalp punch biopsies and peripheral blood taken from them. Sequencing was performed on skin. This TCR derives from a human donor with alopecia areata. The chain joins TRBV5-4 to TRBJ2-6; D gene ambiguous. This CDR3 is CASRPEIGANVLTF. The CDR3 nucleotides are TGTGCCAGCAGGCCTGAAATTGGGGCCAACGTCCTGACTTTC.